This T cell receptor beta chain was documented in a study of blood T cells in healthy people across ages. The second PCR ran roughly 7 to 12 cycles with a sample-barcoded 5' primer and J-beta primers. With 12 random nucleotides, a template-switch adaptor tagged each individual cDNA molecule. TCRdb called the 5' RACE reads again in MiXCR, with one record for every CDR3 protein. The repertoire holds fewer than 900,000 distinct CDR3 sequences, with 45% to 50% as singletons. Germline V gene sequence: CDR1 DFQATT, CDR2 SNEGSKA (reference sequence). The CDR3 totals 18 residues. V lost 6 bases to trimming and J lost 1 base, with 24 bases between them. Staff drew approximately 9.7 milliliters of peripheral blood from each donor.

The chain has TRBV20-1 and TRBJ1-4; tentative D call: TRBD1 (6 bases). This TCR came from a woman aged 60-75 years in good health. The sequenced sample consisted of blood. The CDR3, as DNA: TGCAGTGCCACAAAAGAAGGGGGGCTTGTGGTAACTAATGAAAAACTGTTTTTT. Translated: CSATKEGGLVVTNEKLFF.